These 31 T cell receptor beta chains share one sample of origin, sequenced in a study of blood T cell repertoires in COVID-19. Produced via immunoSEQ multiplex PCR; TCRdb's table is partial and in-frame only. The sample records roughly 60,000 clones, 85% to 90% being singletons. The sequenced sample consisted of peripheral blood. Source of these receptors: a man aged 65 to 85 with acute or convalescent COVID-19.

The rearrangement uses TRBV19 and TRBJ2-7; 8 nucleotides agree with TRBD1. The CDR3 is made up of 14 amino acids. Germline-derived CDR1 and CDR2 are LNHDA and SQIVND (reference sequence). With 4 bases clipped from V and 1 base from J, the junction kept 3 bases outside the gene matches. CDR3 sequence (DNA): TGTGCCAGTAGTACAGGGACAGGATCCTACGAGCAGTACTTC. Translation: CASSTGTGSYEQYF.

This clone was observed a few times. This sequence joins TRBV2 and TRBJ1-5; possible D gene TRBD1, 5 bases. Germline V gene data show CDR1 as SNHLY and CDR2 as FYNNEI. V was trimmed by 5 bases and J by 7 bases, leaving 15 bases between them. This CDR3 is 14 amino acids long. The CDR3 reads CASSPTGGRQPQHF. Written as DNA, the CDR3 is TGTGCCAGCAGTCCCACGGGGGGACGCCAGCCCCAGCATTTT.

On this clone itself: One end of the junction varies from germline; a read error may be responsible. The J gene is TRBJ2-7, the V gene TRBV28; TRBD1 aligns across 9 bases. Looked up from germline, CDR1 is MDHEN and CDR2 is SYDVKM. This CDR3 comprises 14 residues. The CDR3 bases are TGTGCCAGCACTTTAGGAACAGGGGGCGTCGAGCAGTACTTC. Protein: CASTLGTGGVEQYF.

CDR3 coding DNA: TGTGCCACCAGTGATCCGACTAGCGGGAGGGCGCGGAATGAGCAGTTCTTC. It translates to CATSDPTSGRARNEQFF. This chain connects TRBV24-1 to TRBJ2-1; TRBD2 agrees at 14 bases. This CDR3 has 17 amino acids. The germline gives CDR1 KGHDR, CDR2 SFDVKD. V was pared by 3 bases and J by 7 bases, with 7 bases of the junction left unmatched.

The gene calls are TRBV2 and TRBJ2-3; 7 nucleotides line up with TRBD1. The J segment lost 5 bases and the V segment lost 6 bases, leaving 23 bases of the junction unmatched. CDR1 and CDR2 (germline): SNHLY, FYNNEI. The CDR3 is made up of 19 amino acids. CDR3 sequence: CASRRAPTNNRGRGDTQYF. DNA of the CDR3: TGTGCCAGCAGAAGGGCCCCAACTAATAACAGGGGAAGGGGAGATACGCAGTATTTT. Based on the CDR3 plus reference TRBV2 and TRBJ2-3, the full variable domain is EPEVTQTPSHQVTQMGQEVILRCVPISNHLYFYWYRQILGQKVEFLVSFYNNEISEKSEIFDDQFSVERPDGSNFTLKIRSTKLEDSAMYFCASRRAPTNNRGRGDTQYFGPGTRLTVL.

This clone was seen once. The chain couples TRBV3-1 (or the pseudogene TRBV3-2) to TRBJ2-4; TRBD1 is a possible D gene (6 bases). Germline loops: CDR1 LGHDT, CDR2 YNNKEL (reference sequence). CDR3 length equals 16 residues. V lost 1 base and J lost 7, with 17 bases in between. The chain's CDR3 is CASSQVVGRGLNIQYF. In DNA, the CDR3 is TGTGCCAGCAGCCAAGTCGTCGGCAGGGGCTTGAACATTCAGTACTTC.

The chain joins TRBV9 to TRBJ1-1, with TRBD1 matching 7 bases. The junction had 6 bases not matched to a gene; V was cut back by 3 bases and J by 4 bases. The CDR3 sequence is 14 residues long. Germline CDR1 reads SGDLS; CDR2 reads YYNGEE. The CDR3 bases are TGTGCCAGCAGCGCCCAGACAGGGATCACTGAAGCTTTCTTT. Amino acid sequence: CASSAQTGITEAFF.

CDR3 protein: CASSSGRGRTQHF. CDR3 sequence (DNA): TGTGCCAGCAGTTCGGGCAGGGGCCGGACCCAGCATTTT. The V gene is TRBV6-5, the J gene TRBJ1-5; perhaps TRBD1 as D (6 bases). The CDR3 loop spans 13 amino acids. The germline V gene has CDR1 MNHEY and CDR2 SVGAGI. V was trimmed by 4 bases and J by 11 bases, leaving 15 bases between them.

CDR3 in amino acids: CASAVRQGLQETQYF. CDR3 sequence (DNA): TGTGCCAGTGCCGTCCGACAGGGGCTACAAGAGACCCAGTACTTC. The chain uses TRBV19 and TRBJ2-5; TRBD1 aligns across 8 bases. This CDR3 is 15 amino acids long. The germline V gene encodes CDR1 LNHDA and CDR2 SQIVND (reference sequence). Losses at the gene ends were 8 bases for V and 2 bases for J; bases not matched to a gene: 10. Using reference TRBV19 and TRBJ2-5 for the parts outside the CDR3, the full variable domain is DGGITQSPKYLFRKEGQNVTLSCEQNLNHDAMYWYRQDPGQGLRLIYYSQIVNDFQKGDIAEGYSVSREKKESFPLTVTSAQKNPTAFYLCASAVRQGLQETQYFGPGTRLLVL.

The CDR3 DNA is TGTGCCAGCCTTTCAGGGGGTCATCAGCCCCAGCATTTT. Translated: CASLSGGHQPQHF. The J gene is TRBJ1-5, the V gene TRBV28; 7 bases fit TRBD1. Trimming at V came to 8 bases and at J to 5 bases, leaving 6 bases not matched to a gene. This CDR3 is 13 amino acids long. CDR1 is MDHEN and CDR2 is SYDVKM in the germline V gene.

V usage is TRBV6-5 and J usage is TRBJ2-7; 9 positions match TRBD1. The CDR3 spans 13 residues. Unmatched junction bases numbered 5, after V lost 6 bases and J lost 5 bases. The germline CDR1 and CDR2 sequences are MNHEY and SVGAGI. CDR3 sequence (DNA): TGTGCCAGCAGAGGACAGGGGAGGGACGAGCAGTACTTC. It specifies CASRGQGRDEQYF.

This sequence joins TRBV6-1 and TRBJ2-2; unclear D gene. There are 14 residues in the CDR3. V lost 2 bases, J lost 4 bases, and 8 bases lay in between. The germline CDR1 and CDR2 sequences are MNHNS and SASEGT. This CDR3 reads CASSEQVTTGELFF. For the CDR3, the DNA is TGTGCCAGCAGTGAACAGGTTACCACCGGGGAGCTGTTTTTT.

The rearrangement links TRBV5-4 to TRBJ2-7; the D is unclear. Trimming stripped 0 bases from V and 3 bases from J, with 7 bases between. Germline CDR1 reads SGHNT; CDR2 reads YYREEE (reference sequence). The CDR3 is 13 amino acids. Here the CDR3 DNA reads TGTGCCAGCAGCTTGGGAGCGAACTACGAGCAGTACTTC. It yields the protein CASSLGANYEQYF.

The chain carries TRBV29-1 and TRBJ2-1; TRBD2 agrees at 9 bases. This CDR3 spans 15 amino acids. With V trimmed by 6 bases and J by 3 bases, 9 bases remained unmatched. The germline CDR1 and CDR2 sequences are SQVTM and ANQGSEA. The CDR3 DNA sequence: TGCAGCGTCCACACGATAGCGGGAGTCTACAATGAGCAGTTCTTC. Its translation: CSVHTIAGVYNEQFF.

The CDR3 sequence is CASSLASGGYTDTQYF. CDR3 DNA sequence: TGTGCCAGCAGCTTAGCTAGCGGGGGCTATACAGATACGCAGTATTTT. The chain links TRBV7-9 to TRBJ2-3; 9 bases are a match to TRBD2. CDR1 SEHNR and CDR2 FQNEAQ come from the germline V gene (reference sequence). This CDR3 has 16 residues. V was pared by 0 bases and J by 3 bases, with 4 bases of the junction left unmatched.

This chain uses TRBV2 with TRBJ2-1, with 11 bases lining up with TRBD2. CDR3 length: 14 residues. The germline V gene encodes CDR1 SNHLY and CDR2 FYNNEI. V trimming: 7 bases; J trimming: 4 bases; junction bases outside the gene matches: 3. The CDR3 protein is CASNRLAGYNEQFF. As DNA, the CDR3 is TGTGCCAGCAATAGACTAGCGGGGTACAATGAGCAGTTCTTC.

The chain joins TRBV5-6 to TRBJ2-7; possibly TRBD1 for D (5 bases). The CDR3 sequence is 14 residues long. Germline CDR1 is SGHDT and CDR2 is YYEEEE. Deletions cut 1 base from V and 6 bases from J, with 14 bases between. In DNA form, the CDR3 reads TGTGCCAGCAGCTTGCTATCAGGGCCGAGCGAGCAGTACTTC. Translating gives CASSLLSGPSEQYF.

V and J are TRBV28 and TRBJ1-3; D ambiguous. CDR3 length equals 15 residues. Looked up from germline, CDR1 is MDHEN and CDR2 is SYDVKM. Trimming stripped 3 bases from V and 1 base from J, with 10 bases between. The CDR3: CASSFTGASGNTIYF. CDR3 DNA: TGTGCCAGCAGTTTTACGGGAGCGTCTGGAAACACCATATATTTT.

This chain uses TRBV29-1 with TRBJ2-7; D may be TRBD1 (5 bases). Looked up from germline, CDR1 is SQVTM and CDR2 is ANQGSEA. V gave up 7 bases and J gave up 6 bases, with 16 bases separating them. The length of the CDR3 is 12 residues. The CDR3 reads CSAWGRSGEQYF. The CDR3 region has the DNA TGCAGCGCCTGGGGCCGGTCGGGCGAGCAGTACTTC.

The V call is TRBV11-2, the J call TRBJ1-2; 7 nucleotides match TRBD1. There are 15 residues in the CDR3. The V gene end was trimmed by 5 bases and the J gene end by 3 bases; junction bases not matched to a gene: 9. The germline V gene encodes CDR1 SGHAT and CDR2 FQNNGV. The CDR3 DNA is TGTGCCAGCAGCCAAAACGTCGACAGGGACTATGGCTACACCTTC. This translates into CASSQNVDRDYGYTF.

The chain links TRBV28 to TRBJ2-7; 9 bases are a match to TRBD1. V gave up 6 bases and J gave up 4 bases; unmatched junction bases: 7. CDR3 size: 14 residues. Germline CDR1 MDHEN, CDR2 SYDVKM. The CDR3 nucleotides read TGTGCCAGCAGAAGGAGGGACAGGGCTTACGAGCAGTACTTC. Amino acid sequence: CASRRRDRAYEQYF.

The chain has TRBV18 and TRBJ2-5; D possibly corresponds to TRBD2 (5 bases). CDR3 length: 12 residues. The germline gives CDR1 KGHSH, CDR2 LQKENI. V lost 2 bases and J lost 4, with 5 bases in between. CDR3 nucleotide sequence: TGTGCCAGCTCACCAGAGGGAGAGACCCAGTACTTC. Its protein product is CASSPEGETQYF.

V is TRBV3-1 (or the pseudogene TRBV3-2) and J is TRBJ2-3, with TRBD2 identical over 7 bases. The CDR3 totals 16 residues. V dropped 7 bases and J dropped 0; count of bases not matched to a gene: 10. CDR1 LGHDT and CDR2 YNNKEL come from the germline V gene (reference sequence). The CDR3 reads CASTPAPGLSTDTQYF. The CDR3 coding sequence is TGTGCCAGCACCCCAGCTCCGGGACTAAGCACAGATACGCAGTATTTT.

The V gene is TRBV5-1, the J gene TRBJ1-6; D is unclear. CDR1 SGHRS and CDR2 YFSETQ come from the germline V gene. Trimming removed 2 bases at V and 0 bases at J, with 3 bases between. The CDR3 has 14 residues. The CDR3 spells CASSFSSYNSPLHF. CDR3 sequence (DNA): TGCGCCAGCAGCTTTAGCTCCTATAATTCACCCCTCCACTTT.

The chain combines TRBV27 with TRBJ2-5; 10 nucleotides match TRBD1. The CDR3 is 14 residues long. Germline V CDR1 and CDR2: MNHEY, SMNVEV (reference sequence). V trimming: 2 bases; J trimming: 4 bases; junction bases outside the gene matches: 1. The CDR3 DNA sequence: TGTGCCAGCAGTTTAGACAGGGGGCTAGAGACCCAGTACTTC. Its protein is CASSLDRGLETQYF.

The CDR3 protein is CASTPGTGVISDTQYF. The CDR3 nucleotides are TGTGCCAGCACCCCCGGGACAGGGGTTATATCGGATACGCAGTATTTT. The gene calls are TRBV11-2 and TRBJ2-3; 10 bases map to TRBD1. The CDR3 length is 16 residues. J gave up 6 bases and V 7 bases, and 13 bases lay outside the gene matches. The germline gives CDR1 SGHAT, CDR2 FQNNGV.

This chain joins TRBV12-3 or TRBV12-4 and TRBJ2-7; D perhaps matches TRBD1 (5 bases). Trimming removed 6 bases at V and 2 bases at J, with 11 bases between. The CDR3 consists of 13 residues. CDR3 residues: CASRGRATYEQYF. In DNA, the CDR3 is TGTGCCAGCAGAGGCAGGGCCACCTACGAGCAGTACTTC.

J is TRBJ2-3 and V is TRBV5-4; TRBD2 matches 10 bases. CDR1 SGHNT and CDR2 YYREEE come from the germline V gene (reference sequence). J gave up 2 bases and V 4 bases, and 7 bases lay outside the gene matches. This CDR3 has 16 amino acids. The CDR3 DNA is TGTGCCAGCAGCCGAAGCGGGGGGGCGGTCACAGATACGCAGTATTTT. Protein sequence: CASSRSGGAVTDTQYF. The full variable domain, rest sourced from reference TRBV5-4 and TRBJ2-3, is ETGVTQSPTHLIKTRGQQVTLRCSSQSGHNTVSWYQQALGQGPQFIFQYYREEENGRGNFPPRFSGLQFPNYSSELNVNALELDDSALYLCASSRSGGAVTDTQYFGPGTRLTVL.

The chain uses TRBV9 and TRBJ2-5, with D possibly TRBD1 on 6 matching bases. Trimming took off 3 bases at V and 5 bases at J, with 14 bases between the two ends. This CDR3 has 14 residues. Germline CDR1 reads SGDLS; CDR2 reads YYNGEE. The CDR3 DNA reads TGTGCCAGCAGCGCCTTACAGGGATGGGAGACCCAGTACTTC. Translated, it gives CASSALQGWETQYF.

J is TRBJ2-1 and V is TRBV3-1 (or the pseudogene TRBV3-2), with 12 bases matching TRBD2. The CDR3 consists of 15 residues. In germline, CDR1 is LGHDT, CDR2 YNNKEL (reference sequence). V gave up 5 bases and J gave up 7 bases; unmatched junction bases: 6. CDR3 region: CASSETSGSSNEQFF. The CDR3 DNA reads TGTGCCAGCAGCGAGACTAGCGGGAGCTCAAATGAGCAGTTCTTC.

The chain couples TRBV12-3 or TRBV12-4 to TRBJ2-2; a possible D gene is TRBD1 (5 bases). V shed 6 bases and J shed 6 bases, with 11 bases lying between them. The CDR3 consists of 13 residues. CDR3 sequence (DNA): TGTGCCAGCAGCGGCAGGGCGGCCGGGGAGCTGTTTTTT. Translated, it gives CASSGRAAGELFF.